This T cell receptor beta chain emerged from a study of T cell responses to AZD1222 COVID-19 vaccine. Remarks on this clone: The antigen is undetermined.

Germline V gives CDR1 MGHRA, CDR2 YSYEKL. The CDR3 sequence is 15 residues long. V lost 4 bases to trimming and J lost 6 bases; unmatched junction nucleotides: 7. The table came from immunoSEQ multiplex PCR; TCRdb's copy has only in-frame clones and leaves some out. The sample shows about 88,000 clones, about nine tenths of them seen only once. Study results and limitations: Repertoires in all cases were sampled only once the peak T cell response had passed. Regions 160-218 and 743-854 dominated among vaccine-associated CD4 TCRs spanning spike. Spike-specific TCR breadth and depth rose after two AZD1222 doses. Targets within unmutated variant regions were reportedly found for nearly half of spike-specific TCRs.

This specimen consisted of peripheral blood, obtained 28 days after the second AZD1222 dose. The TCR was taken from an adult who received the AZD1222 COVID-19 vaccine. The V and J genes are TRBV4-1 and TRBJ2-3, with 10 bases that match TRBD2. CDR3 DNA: TGCGCCAGCAGCCCGAAGGGACTAGCGCTTGATACGCAGTATTTT. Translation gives CASSPKGLALDTQYF.